This T cell receptor (beta chain) was captured in a study of vaccination and CD4 T cells after COVID-19. At the level of the study: Blood was drawn a median roughly 79 days post second dose, range 14 to 241. Investigators stimulated cells with overlapping spike peptides drawn from SARS-CoV-2, HCoV-NL63, HCoV-OC43 and HCoV-229E.

About this clonotype itself: What it recognizes is unknown.

Sequencing of DNA taken from cultured CD4+ T cells relied on the Oncomine TCR Beta short-read assay. TCRdb processed the PCR reads anew with MiXCR; each CDR3 protein has one entry. The sample shows fewer than 15,000 distinct CDR3 sequences, around 45% of them seen only once. Treatment meaning: approximately 10-day PBMC culture with coronavirus spike peptide pools or control peptides (ViraFEST assay). The V gene lost 4 bases and the J gene lost 4 bases, with 10 bases spanning the gap. The CDR3 spans 12 residues. CDR1 is SQVTM and CDR2 is ANQGSEA in the germline V gene. The sequence came from a human donor who had recovered from COVID-19. Specimen: CD4+ T cells from blood, cultured in vitro. V usage is TRBV29-1 and J usage is TRBJ1-2, with D perhaps TRBD1 (5 bases). Here the CDR3 DNA reads TGCAGCGTTGGAGGGGCAGGCTATGGCTACACCTTC. Translating gives CSVGGAGYGYTF.